This T cell receptor beta chain was sequenced in a study of T-cell reconstitution after alpha-beta-depleted transplantation in children. General observations from the study: Surviving recipient T cells and thymic progenitors produced the high day-60 TCRbeta diversity seen in some patients.

The germline V and J ends were trimmed by 3 bases and 5 bases, with 4 bases remaining between them. The CDR3 runs 10 residues. Germline V gives CDR1 SQVTM, CDR2 ANQGSEA. This clonotype was counted a few times. Its antigen remains unidentified. A library of TCRbeta sequences, prepared with unique molecular identifiers, was generated. TCRdb re-called the PCR reads with MiXCR, one entry per CDR3 protein. The repertoire consists of 130,000 to 150,000 distinct CDR3 sequences, with around 9% occurring once and the leading ten covering 15% to 20%. The sample consisted of PBMCs, mostly from graft donor cells, taken 180 days after TCRalphabeta/CD19-depleted stem cell transplant. The receptor's source is a female patient aged 2-10 years who had a stem cell transplant for congenital amegakaryocytic thrombocytopenia, so the T cells may come from the graft donor. V is TRBV29-1 and J is TRBJ2-5; D is undetermined. CDR3 coding DNA: TGCAGCGTTGAGAGGGAGACCCAGTACTTC. This gives the protein CSVERETQYF.